This TCR beta chain was sequenced during a study of control samples from healthy donors and cancer patients. The count of this clone is one. Method: immunoSEQ multiplex PCR; TCRdb's copy keeps in-frame clones and lacks some. The repertoire consists of some 130,000 clones, with under 90% occurring once and the leading ten covering approximately 8%. The source is a man aged 45-65 years with head and neck cancer. Sequences were obtained from PBMCs.

For the CDR3, the DNA is TGTGCCAGCAGCTTAGGCTTACTAGCGGGAGGGCCAGCTTACAATGAGCAGTTCTTC. Amino acids: CASSLGLLAGGPAYNEQFF. This chain links TRBV7-2 with TRBJ2-1; 13 positions agree with TRBD2. Trimming at V came to 1 base and at J to 4 bases, leaving 10 bases not matched to a gene. The CDR3 has 19 amino acids. Germline CDR1 reads SGHTA; CDR2 reads FQGNSA.